What follows describes a single TCR beta chain. Which antigen it targets is not known. Base qualities are not provided; no much larger clone lies one nucleotide away. This sample was taken from a study of OX40 agonist ivuxolimab in advanced cancers. In terms of the full investigation: Ivuxolimab, which targeted the costimulatory receptor OX40 (CD134), was an agonistic, fully human IgG2 monoclonal antibody. Intravenous ivuxolimab was administered to patients every 2 weeks at six dose levels: 0.01, 0.1, 0.3, 1.5, 3 and 10 mg/kg. Of the approximately 54 dose-escalation patients, hepatocellular carcinoma was present in roughly 19, melanoma in around 15, renal cell carcinoma in 9 and head and neck cancer in 9. In the dose-escalation cohort, 65% to 85% of patients were male, and the mean age was 60 years with a range of roughly 20 to 79. Prior anti-PD-1, anti-PD-L1 or anti-CTLA-4 therapy was permitted, and checkpoint inhibitors had been received by 40% to 50% of dose-escalation patients. Partial responses occurred in three dose-escalation patients: two with cutaneous melanoma and one with hepatocellular carcinoma. The purpose of peripheral TCRbeta sequencing was to test whether ivuxolimab changed TCR sequence diversity and led to clonal T-cell expansion. The paper covers the monotherapy dose-escalation part of the phase I ivuxolimab trial, which included N of about 56 patients. General study outcomes and caveats: The antigen specificity of the clonally expanded peripheral T cells was not determined. In partial responders in the 0.1-3.0 mg/kg groups, normalized peripheral clonal expansion was found to be among the lowest, especially among CD8+ T cells. After ivuxolimab, expanded clones were on average more numerous among CD8+ T cells than among CD4+ T cells. Clonal expansion of both CD4+ and CD8+ blood T cells was observed from baseline to week 6 at doses 0.1 to 3.0 mg/kg. Low levels of normalized T-cell clonal expansion were also shown by some nonresponding patients.

The trial excluded patients who had a history of autoimmune disease or were on systemic immunosuppression. Peripheral blood for TCR sequencing was collected from all dose cohorts at baseline, on cycle 4 day 1, and on cycle 7 day 1. The samples were drawn from a first-in-human, open-label, multicenter phase I dose-escalation trial of ivuxolimab. Adults with locally advanced or metastatic head and neck squamous cell, hepatocellular, melanoma or renal cell carcinoma were enrolled in the trial. Before TCR sequencing, CD4+ T cells and CD8+ T cells from peripheral blood were sorted into separate populations. Genomic DNA was extracted from sorted cells for sequencing of the TCRbeta CDR3 region. The immunoSEQ Assay was used to sequence the TCRbeta CDR3 regions. TCRdb mirrors the immuneACCESS table, restricted to in-frame sequences. Some clones are absent from its copies; in checked studies, under half trace to an unresolved V gene, and the reason for the others is unknown. This sample comprises around 26,000 clones, about nine tenths of them detected only once. Together, the top ten hold about 47% of the sample.

CDR1 and CDR2 are read off the germline V gene as SGHRS and YFSETQ. A distance of 17 bases separates the germline ends of V and J, which lose 0 bases and 1 base respectively. The CDR3, from cysteine to phenylalanine, totals 18 residues. Only the CDR3 DNA is retained, 54 bases long and in frame from the first base. This clonotype was sampled from an adult with an advanced solid tumor such as melanoma, head and neck, liver or kidney cancer. This receptor chain uses TRBV5-1 and TRBJ2-1; the D gene cannot be resolved beyond TRBD1 or TRBD2, each matching 7 bases. The specimen comprised CD4+ or CD8+ T cells sorted from blood, sampled in a trial of the OX40 agonist ivuxolimab. CDR3 sequence: CASSLVPGGGLSYNEQFF. The sequence in DNA is TGCGCCAGCAGCTTGGTACCAGGGGGAGGGTTATCCTACAATGAGCAGTTCTTC. Where the CDR3 stops, the reference TRBV5-1 and TRBJ2-1 genes take over; the full variable domain is KAGVTQTPRYLIKTRGQQVTLSCSPISGHRSVSWYQQTPGQGLQFLFEYFSETQRNKGNFPGRFSGRQFSNSRSEMNVSTLELGDSALYLCASSLVPGGGLSYNEQFFGPGTRLTVL.